This T cell receptor (beta chain) emerged from a study of blood T cells in healthy people across ages. General study points: Naive CD4+ cells and diversity were both higher in long-lived donors than in aged donors. TCR beta diversity per million T cells fell roughly linearly with age.

The CDR3 consists of 11 residues. Per the germline V gene, CDR1 is MDHEN and CDR2 is SYDVKM. V lost 8 bases and J lost 3, with 8 bases in between. For the second PCR, which ran for about 6 to 11 cycles, a sample-barcoded 5' primer and a J-beta primer mix were used. One entry per CDR3 protein results from TCRdb running MiXCR on the 5' RACE reads. The top ten clones hold about 19% of a sample with more than 800,000 distinct CDR3 sequences, under 55% of them seen once. This clonotype appeared many times. As yet, its antigen is unknown. The clonotype was recovered from a woman aged 60-70 years in good health. This chain joins TRBV28 and TRBJ2-7; D possibly corresponds to TRBD1 (6 bases). Sequenced material: blood. The CDR3: CASRDNYEQYF. The CDR3 nucleotides read TGTGCCAGCCGGGACAACTACGAGCAGTACTTC.